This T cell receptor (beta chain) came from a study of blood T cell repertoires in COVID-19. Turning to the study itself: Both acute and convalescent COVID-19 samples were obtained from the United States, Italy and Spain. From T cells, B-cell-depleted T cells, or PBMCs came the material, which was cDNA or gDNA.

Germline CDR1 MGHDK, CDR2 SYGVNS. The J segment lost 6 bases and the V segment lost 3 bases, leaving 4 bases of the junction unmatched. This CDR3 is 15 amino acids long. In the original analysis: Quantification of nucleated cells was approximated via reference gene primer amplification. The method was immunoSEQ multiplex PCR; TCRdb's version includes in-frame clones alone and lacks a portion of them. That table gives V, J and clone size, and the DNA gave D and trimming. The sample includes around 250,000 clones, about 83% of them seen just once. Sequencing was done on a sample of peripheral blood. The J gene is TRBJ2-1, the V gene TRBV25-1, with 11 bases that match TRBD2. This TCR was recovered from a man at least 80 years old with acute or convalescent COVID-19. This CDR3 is CASSEGLAETNEQFF. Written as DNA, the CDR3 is TGTGCCAGCAGTGAGGGACTAGCGGAGACCAATGAGCAGTTCTTC.